The 30 T cell receptor beta chains reported below all come from one sample, sequenced in a study of cytomegalovirus exposure and HLA in healthy donors. Only in-frame clones appear in the TCRdb table, and some are missing; sequencing was by immunoSEQ multiplex PCR. The table shows approximately 200,000 clones, with over 80% occurring only once. Sequenced material: PBMCs. These receptors all stem from a woman under 30 in good health and CMV-seronegative.

The J gene is TRBJ2-7, the V gene TRBV10-3, with 7 bases aligning to TRBD1. CDR3 size: 15 residues. The ends lost 0 bases at V and 3 bases at J; junction bases unmatched: 5. Germline CDR1 ENHRY, CDR2 SYGVKD. The CDR3 loop is CAISESLDRVYEQYF. The CDR3 DNA reads TGTGCCATCAGTGAGTCACTAGACAGGGTCTACGAGCAGTACTTC.

This chain uses TRBV18 with TRBJ2-7; 12 bases fit TRBD2. This CDR3 contains 17 residues. Germline-derived CDR1 and CDR2 are KGHSH and LQKENI. The V segment lost 0 bases and the J segment 3 bases; nucleotides outside the gene matches: 6. CDR3 in DNA: TGTGCCAGCTCACCACCAATCGGACTAGCGGGGCTCTACGAGCAGTACTTC. Translating gives CASSPPIGLAGLYEQYF.

This rearrangement joins TRBV9 to TRBJ2-7, with 9 bases lining up with TRBD1. The V gene end was trimmed by 2 bases and the J gene end by 7 bases; junction bases not matched to a gene: 1. Germline V CDR1 and CDR2: SGDLS, YYNGEE. The CDR3 loop spans 12 amino acids. CDR3 amino acids: CASSVDRGEQYF. The CDR3 DNA follows: TGTGCCAGCAGCGTCGACAGGGGGGAGCAGTACTTC.

This chain uses TRBV2 with TRBJ1-2; 7 nucleotides line up with TRBD1. J gave up 8 bases and V 5 bases, and 8 bases lay outside the gene matches. CDR1 SNHLY and CDR2 FYNNEI come from the germline V gene. The CDR3 has 13 amino acids. The CDR3 loop reads CASSQDRVHGYTF. The DNA of the CDR3 is TGTGCCAGCAGTCAAGACAGGGTTCACGGCTACACCTTC. Drawing the rest from reference TRBV2 and TRBJ1-2, the complete variable domain is EPEVTQTPSHQVTQMGQEVILRCVPISNHLYFYWYRQILGQKVEFLVSFYNNEISEKSEIFDDQFSVERPDGSNFTLKIRSTKLEDSAMYFCASSQDRVHGYTFGSGTRLTVV.

J is TRBJ2-7 and V is TRBV18; D call uncertain. The CDR3 covers 18 residues. V shed 8 bases and J shed 1 base, with 27 bases lying between them. In germline, CDR1 is KGHSH, CDR2 LQKENI. The CDR3 DNA reads TGTGCCAGCCCGAAAGATATCCCTCGCAGGAACAAATCCTACGAGCAGTACTTC. Its translation is CASPKDIPRRNKSYEQYF. Looking up the rest from reference TRBV18 and TRBJ2-7 gives the full variable domain: NAGVMQNPRHLVRRRGQEARLRCSPMKGHSHVYWYRQLPEEGLKFMVYLQKENIIDESGMPKERFSAEFPKEGPSILRIQQVVRGDSAAYFCASPKDIPRRNKSYEQYFGPGTRLTVT.

The gene calls are TRBV30 and TRBJ1-1; a possible D gene is TRBD1 (5 bases). V lost 0 bases and J 4 bases, leaving 27 bases between the germline ends. The germline V gene has CDR1 GTSNPN and CDR2 SVGIG (reference sequence). This CDR3 comprises 19 residues. CDR3 DNA sequence: TGTGCCTGGAGTGTAGGTTTTCGCTTCGACAGCTTGCATGGCACTGAAGCTTTCTTT. It is translated as CAWSVGFRFDSLHGTEAFF. Filled out from reference TRBV30 and TRBJ1-1, the complete variable domain reads SQTIHQWPATLVQPVGSPLSLECTVEGTSNPNLYWYRQAAGRGLQLLFYSVGIGQISSEVPQNLSASRPQDRQFILSSKKLLLSDSGFYLCAWSVGFRFDSLHGTEAFFGQGTRLTVV.

The chain employs TRBV19 and TRBJ1-1; D might be TRBD1 (5 bases). Germline CDR1 is LNHDA and CDR2 is SQIVND (reference sequence). The CDR3 runs to 19 residues. V gave up 5 bases and J gave up 1 base, with 26 bases separating them. CDR3 amino acids: CASSGGFGQSVVGNTEAFF. CDR3 sequence (DNA): TGTGCCAGTAGTGGGGGGTTCGGGCAATCGGTGGTAGGGAACACTGAAGCTTTCTTT.

The chain couples TRBV11-2 to TRBJ2-5; D not certain. The CDR3 contains 15 residues. Germline CDR1 reads SGHAT; CDR2 reads FQNNGV. V was trimmed by 6 bases and J by 1 base, leaving 15 bases between them. CDR3 sequence reads: CASSLGHGPQETQYF. CDR3 DNA: TGTGCCAGCAGTCTCGGTCACGGTCCCCAAGAGACCCAGTACTTC.

The chain employs TRBV11-2 and TRBJ1-2; D call uncertain. Germline lookup yields CDR1 SGHAT and CDR2 FQNNGV. V was cut by 8 bases and J by 0 bases, with 16 bases left in between. The CDR3 has 15 amino acids. In DNA form, the CDR3 reads TGTGCCAGCGCCCCTCTGGTCACTCCTAACTATGGCTACACCTTC. Amino acids: CASAPLVTPNYGYTF.

Comment on this clone: Distinct nucleotide sequences in the sample also encode this CDR3. The rearrangement joins TRBV29-1 to TRBJ2-3; D not certain. In germline, CDR1 is SQVTM, CDR2 ANQGSEA. This CDR3 comprises 11 residues. Trimming removed 7 bases at V and 0 bases at J, with 5 bases between. CDR3: CSASSTDTQYF. The CDR3 DNA follows: TGCAGCGCGTCCAGCACAGATACGCAGTATTTT.

This clone was recorded only once. The chain recombines TRBV4-1 with TRBJ1-3; D remains unclear. Germline V gives CDR1 MGHRA, CDR2 YSYEKL. V was clipped by 0 bases and J by 4 bases, with 16 bases between them. This CDR3 spans 17 amino acids. CDR3 amino acids: CASSQDFQVPVGNTIYF. In nucleotides, the CDR3 is TGCGCCAGCAGCCAAGACTTCCAGGTGCCCGTCGGAAACACCATATATTTT.

This chain uses TRBV9 with TRBJ1-4; a possible D gene is TRBD1 (5 bases). CDR3 length equals 13 residues. V was trimmed by 0 bases and J by 10 bases, leaving 10 bases between them. Germline V CDR1 and CDR2: SGDLS, YYNGEE. The CDR3 reads CASSVAPGGKLFF. CDR3 nucleotide sequence: TGTGCCAGCAGCGTAGCTCCGGGGGGAAAACTGTTTTTT.

This sequence joins TRBV30 and TRBJ1-2; weak D call: TRBD1 (5 bases). Germline assignment: CDR1 GTSNPN and CDR2 SVGIG (reference sequence). V was shortened by 2 bases and J by 3 bases, with 10 bases between the two germline ends. The CDR3 covers 13 residues. The CDR3 sequence: CAWSMGLYYGYTF. For the CDR3, the DNA is TGTGCCTGGAGTATGGGGCTGTACTATGGCTACACCTTC.

V is TRBV11-2 and J is TRBJ2-7, with TRBD2 identical over 13 bases. V was clipped by 5 bases and J by 6 bases; unmatched bases: 4. Germline loops: CDR1 SGHAT, CDR2 FQNNGV. The CDR3 consists of 14 residues. The CDR3 DNA sequence: TGTGCCAGCAGCAGACTAGCGGGAGGTCTCGAGCAGTACTTC. Amino acid sequence: CASSRLAGGLEQYF.

This chain uses TRBV7-3 with TRBJ1-1; D is possibly TRBD1 (5 bases). Trimming removed 3 bases at V and 1 base at J, with 9 bases between. Germline lookup yields CDR1 SGHTA and CDR2 FQGTGA. The CDR3 is 14 amino acids. CDR3 in DNA: TGTGCCAGCAGCTTTCAGGGCTCGAACACTGAAGCTTTCTTT. Protein sequence: CASSFQGSNTEAFF.

The chain recombines TRBV5-4 with TRBJ2-7; 11 bases are a match to TRBD2. Looked up from germline, CDR1 is SGHNT and CDR2 is YYREEE (reference sequence). CDR3 length: 18 residues. Losses at the gene ends were 2 bases for V and 3 bases for J; bases not matched to a gene: 13. CDR3 in amino acids: CASSFGTSGPSTSYEQYF. The CDR3 DNA reads as TGTGCCAGCAGCTTCGGGACTAGCGGACCGTCAACAAGCTACGAGCAGTACTTC.

The chain recombines TRBV14 with TRBJ2-3, with D unclear. The length of the CDR3 is 12 residues. The V gene's germline CDR1 is SGHDN and CDR2 FVKESK. Trimming stripped 1 base from V and 6 bases from J, with 5 bases between. DNA for the CDR3: TGTGCCAGCAGCCAAGTGGAGGATACGCAGTATTTT. Translated: CASSQVEDTQYF.

This clone was seen just once. The CDR3 coding sequence is TGTGCCAGCAGTCCATCCGCGGGAGATCGCGCAGATACGCAGTATTTT. This gives the protein CASSPSAGDRADTQYF. This chain connects TRBV28 to TRBJ2-3, with 7 bases matching TRBD2. Germline V gene data show CDR1 as MDHEN and CDR2 as SYDVKM. This CDR3 contains 16 residues. V gave up 5 bases and J gave up 4 bases; unmatched junction bases: 12.

V and J are TRBV6-5 and TRBJ2-7, with D maybe TRBD2 (6 bases). Trimming left V 0 bases short and J 3 bases short, with 15 bases between. This CDR3 has 16 amino acids. The germline CDR1 and CDR2 sequences are MNHEY and SVGAGI. In DNA, the CDR3 is TGTGCCAGCAGTTACTCTCGACTAGTAAATAACTACGAGCAGTACTTC. It specifies CASSYSRLVNNYEQYF.

In the case of this clone: Distinct nucleotide sequences in the sample also encode this CDR3. The chain is built from TRBV19 and TRBJ2-7; weak D call: TRBD1 (5 bases). The CDR3 is 14 residues long. V was trimmed by 1 base and J by 2 bases, leaving 9 bases between them. Per the germline V gene, CDR1 is LNHDA and CDR2 is SQIVND (reference sequence). The CDR3 region is CASSIGGGTYEQYF. CDR3 sequence (DNA): TGTGCCAGTAGTATAGGGGGCGGAACCTACGAGCAGTACTTC.

The chain has TRBV6-1 and TRBJ2-1; possibly TRBD2 for D (5 bases). V was trimmed by 8 bases and J by 8 bases, leaving 10 bases between them. The CDR3 length is 11 residues. The germline V gene encodes CDR1 MNHNS and CDR2 SASEGT. For the CDR3, the DNA is TGTGCCAGCCTGACGGGGTATGAGCAGTTCTTC. Translation: CASLTGYEQFF.

The CDR3 region is CASSEGLAGGPFGNEQFF. In nucleotides, the CDR3 is TGTGCCAGCAGTGAAGGACTAGCGGGAGGCCCGTTCGGTAATGAGCAGTTCTTC. The chain uses TRBV2 and TRBJ2-1; 13 bases line up with TRBD2. This CDR3 has 18 residues. V lost 1 base and J lost 7; bases outside the gene matches: 10. Germline V gives CDR1 SNHLY, CDR2 FYNNEI.

The chain recombines TRBV30 with TRBJ2-3, with TRBD2 matching over 9 bases. V was clipped by 4 bases and J by 11 bases; unmatched bases: 4. The CDR3 covers 11 residues. Germline V gene data show CDR1 as GTSNPN and CDR2 as SVGIG (reference sequence). The CDR3 spells CAWTTSGQQYF. The DNA for the CDR3 is TGTGCCTGGACCACTAGCGGGCAGCAGTATTTT.

The J gene is TRBJ1-5, the V gene TRBV11-2; TRBD1 is a possible D gene (5 bases). V was cut by 2 bases and J by 1 base, with 9 bases left in between. Germline assignment: CDR1 SGHAT and CDR2 FQNNGV. The CDR3 loop spans 15 amino acids. CDR3 protein: CASSLQGRSNQPQHF. The CDR3 nucleotides are TGTGCCAGCAGCTTACAGGGTCGAAGCAATCAGCCCCAGCATTTT.

This chain connects TRBV28 to TRBJ1-5; D gene unclear. There are 15 residues in the CDR3. Germline CDR1 is MDHEN and CDR2 is SYDVKM. V dropped 3 bases and J dropped 2 bases, with 11 bases sitting between them. The CDR3 spells CASSFTGSGNQPQHF. For the CDR3, the DNA is TGTGCCAGCAGTTTCACCGGCAGCGGCAATCAGCCCCAGCATTTT.

This chain joins TRBV6-1 and TRBJ2-2; maybe TRBD1 (6 bases). V lost 3 bases and J lost 1, with 9 bases in between. This CDR3 has 15 amino acids. CDR1 is MNHNS and CDR2 is SASEGT in the germline V gene. CDR3 nucleotides: TGTGCCAGCAGTGAGGGGACAAGGAACACCGGGGAGCTGTTTTTT. Translation: CASSEGTRNTGELFF.

This chain links TRBV18 with TRBJ2-7; D ambiguous. The CDR3 is 14 amino acids. With 1 base removed from V and 2 bases from J, the gap between germline ends came to 9 bases. In germline, CDR1 is KGHSH, CDR2 LQKENI. The CDR3 is CASSPRISPYEQYF. CDR3 coding DNA: TGTGCCAGCTCACCACGTATCAGTCCCTACGAGCAGTACTTC.

V gene TRBV28 combines with J gene TRBJ2-7; D may be TRBD2 (5 bases). Trimming shortened V by 5 bases and J by 4 bases, and 24 bases separated the two germline ends. Germline V CDR1 and CDR2: MDHEN, SYDVKM. CDR3 length equals 17 residues. This chain's CDR3 is CASSGPSGVGRGYEQYF. For the CDR3, the DNA is TGTGCCAGCAGTGGGCCCAGTGGAGTAGGAAGAGGGTACGAGCAGTACTTC.

CDR3 sequence: CASSLGYGYTF. The CDR3 coding sequence is TGTGCCAGCAGTCTCGGGTATGGCTACACCTTC. The gene calls are TRBV2 and TRBJ1-2; no reliable D call. With 5 bases removed from V and 5 bases from J, the gap between germline ends came to 6 bases. CDR3 length: 11 residues. Germline V lookup: CDR1 SNHLY, CDR2 FYNNEI.

The chain recombines TRBV18 with TRBJ1-2; maybe TRBD1 (5 bases). Germline lookup yields CDR1 KGHSH and CDR2 LQKENI. The CDR3 contains 16 residues. The V and J ends lost 2 bases and 1 base respectively, with 14 bases between them. CDR3 DNA: TGTGCCAGCTCACCATTACAGGACGCCCTTAACTATGGCTACACCTTC. Its translation is CASSPLQDALNYGYTF.